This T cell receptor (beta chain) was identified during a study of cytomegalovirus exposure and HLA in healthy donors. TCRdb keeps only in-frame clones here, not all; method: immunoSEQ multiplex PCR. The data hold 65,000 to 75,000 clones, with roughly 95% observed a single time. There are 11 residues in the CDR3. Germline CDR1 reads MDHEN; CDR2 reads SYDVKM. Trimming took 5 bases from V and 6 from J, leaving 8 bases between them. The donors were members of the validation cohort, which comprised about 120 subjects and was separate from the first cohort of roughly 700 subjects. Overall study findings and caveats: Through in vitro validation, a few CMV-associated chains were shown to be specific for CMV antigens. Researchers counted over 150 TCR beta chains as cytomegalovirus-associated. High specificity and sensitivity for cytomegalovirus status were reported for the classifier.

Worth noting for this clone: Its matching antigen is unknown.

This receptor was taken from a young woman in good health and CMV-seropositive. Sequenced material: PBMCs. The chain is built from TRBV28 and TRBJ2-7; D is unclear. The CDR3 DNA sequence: TGTGCCAGCAGTCCTCCAGGCGAGCAGTACTTC. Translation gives CASSPPGEQYF.